Listed below are T cell receptor beta chains from one sample, sequenced in a study of blood T cell repertoires in COVID-19. The repertoire was sequenced with immunoSEQ multiplex PCR; TCRdb's copy has only in-frame clones and lacks some. The sample contains roughly 160,000 clones, about 85% of which appear only once. The sequencing input was peripheral blood. The receptors were gathered from a woman between 45 and 65 years old with COVID-19, enrolled during active disease. Both conserved end residues are part of each CDR3. D genes are given only for firm matches. Not all rows give a size; the values are once, few, many and, for expanded clones, a class.

v_call	d_call	j_call	clone_size	cdr3_nt	cdr3_aa
TRBV6-2/TRBV6-3	TRBD1	TRBJ1-6	NA	TGTGCCAGCAGTTTGGGGACAGGGCGGAATTCACCCCTCCACTTT	CASSLGTGRNSPLHF
TRBV5-1	NA	TRBJ1-6	NA	TGCGCCAGCAGCTTGGAACCAGGGATGAGTTCACCCCTCCACTTT	CASSLEPGMSSPLHF
TRBV19	TRBD1	TRBJ1-4	NA	TGTGCCAGTAGTATGGTTGGGACAGCTAATGAAAAACTGTTTTTT	CASSMVGTANEKLFF
TRBV6-5	TRBD1	TRBJ1-4	NA	TGTGCCAGCAACCGAGGACAGGGGGGTGAAAAACTGTTTTTT	CASNRGQGGEKLFF
TRBV11-2	NA	TRBJ2-7	NA	TGTGCCAGCAGCTGGGACACCTACTACGAGCAGTACTTC	CASSWDTYYEQYF
TRBV10-1	TRBD1	TRBJ2-7	NA	TGCGCCAGCAGTGGGACAGGGAGCGAGCAGTACTTC	CASSGTGSEQYF
TRBV4-3	TRBD1	TRBJ1-2	NA	TGCGCCAGCAGCCATCTTCCGGGACAGGCGTATGGCTACACCTTC	CASSHLPGQAYGYTF
TRBV24-1	TRBD1	TRBJ1-2	NA	TGTGCCACCAGGGAACCAACAGGGGTTGGCTACACCTTC	CATREPTGVGYTF
TRBV4-1	TRBD1	TRBJ1-4	few	TGCGCCAGCAGCCCAGGGGGTAAGGGACGTGAAAAACTGTTTTTT	CASSPGGKGREKLFF
TRBV27	NA	TRBJ1-5	once	TGTGCCAGCAGTTTCGACGGAAACTACAATCAGCCCCAGCATTTT	CASSFDGNYNQPQHF
TRBV30	NA	TRBJ1-4	NA	TGTGCCTGGTCGGTGCAGGGAGGGGGGGCTGAAAAACTGTTTTTT	CAWSVQGGGAEKLFF
TRBV6-5	TRBD1	TRBJ1-1	few	TGTGCCAGCAGTTATTCCAGGGGGTCATTTGAAGCTTTCTTT	CASSYSRGSFEAFF
TRBV3-1/TRBV3-2	NA	TRBJ2-2	NA	TGTGCCAGCGGACTACGGGTCGGGGAGCTGTTTTTT	CASGLRVGELFF
TRBV7-9	TRBD1	TRBJ1-1	NA	TGTGCCAGCAGCCTTCAGCAGGGGGAGAGTGAAGCTTTCTTT	CASSLQQGESEAFF